The 29 T cell receptor beta chains below were found in one sample sequenced in a study of blood T cells in healthy people across ages. A second about 6 to 12 cycle PCR used barcoded and J-beta primers. TCRdb re-called the 5' RACE reads through MiXCR, storing one row per CDR3 protein. Found here are roughly 1.9 million distinct CDR3 sequences, about two fifths of them singletons; the top ten hold more than 20%. The material sequenced was blood. These receptors were obtained from a human donor in good health.

This rearrangement joins TRBV4-1 to TRBJ1-2; 7 bases line up with TRBD1. With 2 bases clipped from V and 2 bases from J, the junction kept 14 bases outside the gene matches. CDR3 length equals 18 residues. The germline gives CDR1 MGHRA, CDR2 YSYEKL. DNA for the CDR3: TGCGCCAGCAGCCAAAGGGGCCTTGGGACAGCGGTGAACTATGGCTACACCTTC. The encoded protein is CASSQRGLGTAVNYGYTF.

This clonotype was counted between two and nine times. V gene TRBV7-6 combines with J gene TRBJ2-7; tentatively, D is TRBD1 or TRBD2 (6 bases each). The CDR3 is made up of 16 amino acids. The V gene lost 1 base and the J gene lost 1 base, with 14 bases spanning the gap. Germline CDR1 reads SGHVS; CDR2 reads FNYEAQ. The CDR3 protein is CASSLGGIGGSYEQYF. The CDR3 bases are TGTGCCAGCAGCTTAGGCGGAATAGGGGGGTCCTACGAGCAGTACTTC.

This clonotype was counted between two and nine times. The V call is TRBV20-1, the J call TRBJ2-7, with 12 bases that match TRBD1. With 6 bases clipped from V and 3 bases from J, the junction kept 6 bases outside the gene matches. Germline V gene data show CDR1 as DFQATT and CDR2 as SNEGSKA (reference sequence). This CDR3 is built from 14 residues. The CDR3 bases are TGCAGTGCGGAGGGACAGGGGGCAATCTACGAGCAGTACTTC. Amino acid sequence: CSAEGQGAIYEQYF.

This rearrangement joins TRBV7-9 to TRBJ2-1; 11 bases map to TRBD1. Unmatched junction bases numbered 6, after V lost 3 bases and J lost 8 bases. Germline V CDR1 and CDR2: SEHNR, FQNEAQ (reference sequence). The CDR3 contains 15 residues. CDR3 nucleotides: TGTGCCAGCAGCTTGGGGACAGGGGGGGTAGATGAGCAGTTCTTC. Amino acid sequence: CASSLGTGGVDEQFF.

This clonotype turned up a few times. The chain couples TRBV9 to TRBJ2-1; 7 bases line up with TRBD1. Germline assignment: CDR1 SGDLS and CDR2 YYNGEE. CDR3 length: 16 residues. V shed 5 bases, J shed 2 bases, and the junction held 10 bases outside the gene matches. CDR3 DNA: TGTGCCAGCAGTCCGAGGGGGCAGACCACCTACAATGAGCAGTTCTTC. Protein sequence: CASSPRGQTTYNEQFF.

This clonotype was counted a few times. The rearrangement joins TRBV20-1 to TRBJ2-7; 9 bases agree with TRBD2. J gave up 6 bases and V 3 bases, and 9 bases lay outside the gene matches. CDR1 DFQATT and CDR2 SNEGSKA come from the germline V gene (reference sequence). This CDR3 comprises 14 residues. CDR3 nucleotide sequence: TGCAGTGCTAGCGGTGAAGCGGGGGGTTCCGAGCAGTACTTC. This translates into CSASGEAGGSEQYF.

This rearrangement joins TRBV20-1 to TRBJ1-5; 8 bases fit TRBD1. The CDR3 has 15 residues. CDR1 is DFQATT and CDR2 is SNEGSKA in the germline V gene (reference sequence). J was trimmed by 3 bases and V by 0 bases; bases with no gene match: 4. CDR3 in DNA: TGCAGTGCTAGAGACGGGACAGGCTTCAATCAGCCCCAGCATTTT. This translates into CSARDGTGFNQPQHF.

This clonotype showed up just a few times. The V call is TRBV13, the J call TRBJ2-1, with TRBD2 identical over 12 bases. V lost 5 bases and J lost 9; bases outside the gene matches: 11. In germline, CDR1 is PRHDT, CDR2 FYEKMQ (reference sequence). CDR3 length: 16 residues. CDR3 sequence reads: CASSQTTSGGWGEQFF. Written as DNA, the CDR3 is TGTGCCAGCAGCCAAACGACTAGCGGGGGTTGGGGTGAGCAGTTCTTC.

The V and J genes are TRBV7-2 and TRBJ1-5; D is perhaps TRBD1 (5 bases). The germline V gene has CDR1 SGHTA and CDR2 FQGNSA. There are 15 residues in the CDR3. V was clipped by 5 bases and J by 3 bases, with 14 bases between them. This CDR3 reads CASSRDRLSNQPQHF. DNA of the CDR3: TGTGCCAGCAGCCGCGACAGACTTTCCAATCAGCCCCAGCATTTT.

The chain couples TRBV20-1 to TRBJ1-5, with 7 bases that match TRBD1. The CDR3 is 10 amino acids. The V gene's germline CDR1 is DFQATT and CDR2 SNEGSKA (reference sequence). The CDR3 coding sequence is TGCAGCGCAGGACAGGTCGTACAGCATTTT. Protein product: CSAGQVVQHF.

This chain links TRBV6-5 with TRBJ1-4, with no clear D. With 5 bases removed from V and 8 bases from J, the gap between germline ends came to 15 bases. This CDR3 is built from 14 residues. Germline V gene sequence: CDR1 MNHEY, CDR2 SVGAGI. The CDR3 loop reads CASSLLTSGEKLFF. CDR3 in DNA: TGTGCCAGCAGTCTTTTAACTTCGGGAGAAAAACTGTTTTTT.

The chain couples TRBV6-2 or TRBV6-3 to TRBJ1-2, with D maybe TRBD1 (5 bases). Germline V gene data show CDR1 as MNHEY and CDR2 as SVGEGT. V was shortened by 6 bases and J by 5 bases, with 19 bases between the two germline ends. CDR3 length equals 15 residues. CDR3 protein: CASSKTGVGVYGYTF. The CDR3 nucleotides read TGTGCCAGCAGCAAGACGGGGGTCGGGGTATATGGCTACACCTTC.

The CDR3 sequence is CASSSYRTGLALHEQFF. The CDR3 bases are TGTGCCAGCAGCTCTTATAGAACGGGACTAGCGTTGCATGAGCAGTTCTTC. The chain couples TRBV7-8 to TRBJ2-1; 10 bases match TRBD2. J gave up 8 bases and V 4 bases, and 14 bases lay outside the gene matches. This CDR3 region has 17 residues. Germline V gene lookup returns CDR1 SGHVS and CDR2 FQNEAQ.

The chain couples TRBV3-1 to TRBJ2-5; no firm D call. CDR1 and CDR2 from the germline V gene are LGHDT and YNNKEL (reference sequence). V lost 4 bases, J lost 4 bases, and 10 bases lay in between. This CDR3 has 13 amino acids. The CDR3 loop reads CASSLVAIETQYF. CDR3 sequence (DNA): TGTGCCAGCAGCCTCGTTGCTATAGAGACCCAGTACTTC.

In this sample, this clonotype turned up a few times. The chain links TRBV6-2 or TRBV6-3 to TRBJ1-6; D might be TRBD1 (5 bases). The CDR3 sequence is 15 residues long. V lost 2 bases to trimming and J lost 15 bases, with 20 bases between them. Germline V gene lookup returns CDR1 MNHEY and CDR2 SVGEGT. CDR3 DNA: TGTGCCAGCAGTTACGGGCCAGACAGAATTCAAGTCCTCCACTTT. Protein sequence: CASSYGPDRIQVLHF.

In its sample, this clonotype was seen many times. This sequence joins TRBV20-1 and TRBJ2-7; TRBD2 aligns across 10 bases. CDR3 length: 14 residues. Germline lookup yields CDR1 DFQATT and CDR2 SNEGSKA (reference sequence). Germline trimming cut 1 base from V and 6 bases from J; bases unmatched to any gene: 6. The CDR3 is CSARVSSGGVEQYF. The CDR3 coding sequence is TGCAGTGCTAGAGTATCTAGCGGGGGAGTCGAGCAGTACTTC.

This clonotype appeared a single time. J is TRBJ2-1 and V is TRBV9; 11 bases are shared with TRBD2. The V segment lost 3 bases and the J segment 4 bases; nucleotides outside the gene matches: 6. There are 16 residues in the CDR3. Germline CDR1 is SGDLS and CDR2 is YYNGEE. The CDR3 loop is CASSAPTSGGYNEQFF. For the CDR3, the DNA is TGTGCCAGCAGCGCTCCAACTAGCGGGGGTTACAATGAGCAGTTCTTC.

This clonotype was picked up one time. The V and J genes are TRBV4-2 and TRBJ1-2; D might be TRBD1 (6 bases). From germline, CDR1 is LGHNA and CDR2 YNFKEQ. The CDR3 is 15 amino acids. V was pared by 7 bases and J by 4 bases, with 19 bases between. This CDR3 reads CASNQRGRSPYGYTF. The CDR3 nucleotides are TGTGCCAGCAACCAGAGGGGGAGGTCGCCCTATGGCTACACCTTC.

This clonotype has more than one count but fewer than ten. The gene calls are TRBV12-5 and TRBJ1-2; possibly TRBD1 for D (5 bases). The CDR3 is 16 amino acids. CDR1 LGHNT and CDR2 FRNRAP come from the germline V gene. V was trimmed by 2 bases and J by 0 bases, leaving 13 bases between them. The CDR3 coding sequence is TGTGCTAGTGGTTTGATTCTGACGGGGCCTAACTATGGCTACACCTTC. Residues: CASGLILTGPNYGYTF.

J is TRBJ1-1 and V is TRBV12-3 or TRBV12-4; 9 bases are a match to TRBD1. The CDR3 length is 14 residues. Germline trimming cut 6 bases from V and 0 bases from J; bases unmatched to any gene: 2. CDR3 DNA sequence: TGTGCCAGCAGGGGGGACAGGGTGAACACTGAAGCTTTCTTT. Its translation is CASRGDRVNTEAFF.

This clonotype has only a few counts. The chain combines TRBV29-1 with TRBJ1-4, with TRBD1 as a possible D gene (5 bases). Per germline, CDR1 SQVTM and CDR2 ANQGSEA. Trimming removed 6 bases from V and 6 bases from J, with 11 bases in between. This CDR3 spans 12 amino acids. The CDR3 nucleotides read TGCAGCGTGGGGCAGTTATATGAAAAACTGTTTTTT. Translated: CSVGQLYEKLFF.

In regard to this clonotype: Relative to the germline gene, one junction end is altered; a read error may explain this. V usage is TRBV3-1 and J usage is TRBJ2-2, with D tentatively TRBD1 (6 bases). CDR1 and CDR2 (germline): LGHDT, YNNKEL (reference sequence). The CDR3 extends over 15 amino acids. The DNA of the CDR3 is TGTGCCAGCAGCAGCAGGGGTCTGAACACCGGGGAGCGGTTTTTT. This encodes CASSSRGLNTGERFF.

This clonotype occurred a few times. The chain has TRBV28 and TRBJ1-2; 8 positions match TRBD1. Germline V CDR1 and CDR2: MDHEN, SYDVKM. V shed 5 bases and J 3 bases; nucleotides not matched to a gene: 11. The CDR3 runs to 16 residues. CDR3 nucleotides: TGTGCCAGCAGTCCTCCCACAGGGGGAGCTTACTATGGCTACACCTTC. It translates to CASSPPTGGAYYGYTF.

This rearrangement joins TRBV7-8 to TRBJ2-3, with D possibly being TRBD1 (5 bases). CDR1 is SGHVS, CDR2 FQNEAQ, per germline. V was trimmed by 5 bases and J by 14 bases, leaving 14 bases between them. The CDR3 is 11 amino acids. CDR3 nucleotide sequence: TGTGCCAGCAGCCCAACAGGCGTTCTGTATTTT. Protein sequence: CASSPTGVLYF.

The CDR3 loop is CASSLAGGPVFDNEQFF. CDR3 coding DNA: TGTGCCAGCAGCTTGGCCGGGGGCCCCGTGTTCGACAATGAGCAGTTCTTC. This chain joins TRBV5-6 and TRBJ2-1; D may be TRBD1 or TRBD2 (6 bases each). The ends were cut back, 0 bases at V and 5 bases at J, with 18 bases in the middle. Germline V gives CDR1 SGHDT, CDR2 YYEEEE. This CDR3 contains 17 residues.

On this clonotype itself: A read error may produce the germline difference seen at one junction end. The chain couples TRBV28 to TRBJ2-5, with TRBD1 identical over 10 bases. The J call is in doubt because the DNA end fits TRBJ2-7 better. This CDR3 has 15 amino acids. Germline-derived CDR1 and CDR2 are MDHEN and SYDVKM. The CDR3 is CASGFTGTGVHEQYF. The DNA of the CDR3 is TGTGCCAGCGGTTTCACCGGGACAGGGGTTCACGAGCAGTACTTC.

The chain joins TRBV7-2 to TRBJ2-5, with D tentatively TRBD1 or TRBD2 (5 bases each). The CDR3 totals 14 residues. V was shortened by 5 bases and J by 3 bases, with 13 bases between the two germline ends. Germline loops: CDR1 SGHTA, CDR2 FQGNSA. The DNA of the CDR3 is TGTGCCAGCAGCCCCGGGACGGTGGAAGAGACCCAGTACTTC. Translation gives CASSPGTVEETQYF.

This rearrangement joins TRBV20-1 to TRBJ2-3, with D unclear. Germline lookup yields CDR1 DFQATT and CDR2 SNEGSKA (reference sequence). This CDR3 has 13 amino acids. Trimming took 3 bases from V and 4 from J, leaving 11 bases between them. The CDR3 sequence is CSARSLSPDTQYF. The CDR3 bases are TGCAGTGCTAGGTCGCTGTCTCCAGATACGCAGTATTTT.

V and J are TRBV12-3 or TRBV12-4 and TRBJ2-3, with D perhaps matching TRBD1 or TRBD2 (5 bases each). The V and J ends lost 4 bases and 4 bases respectively, with 12 bases between them. The CDR3 is 14 amino acids. The CDR3 coding sequence is TGTGCCAGCAGTTGGGACGTACTCGCAGATACGCAGTATTTT. Translating gives CASSWDVLADTQYF.